The clone carrying this TCR beta chain was detected only once. What it recognizes is unknown. TCRdb re-called the reads with MiXCR, one entry per CDR3 protein. The top ten hold 59% of the sample, which has tens of thousands of distinct CDR3 sequences, 28% seen once. The record originates from a study of T cell repertoires in cytomegalovirus infection. As for the study in general: Use of recently identified HLA-C-restricted and well-studied HLA-B-restricted CMV epitopes was part of the study. It can be stated that public TCR beta signatures indicated CMV infection as well as a matching HLA type.

Study-wide results and caveats: It was HLA-C-restricted CMV-specific TCR beta clonotypes that dominated the response ex vivo. Identification of carriers of CMV plus the relevant HLA was performed using cumulative public TCR beta family frequency.

V gave up 1 base and J gave up 0 bases; unmatched junction bases: 7. CDR3 size: 16 residues. In germline, CDR1 is SQVTM, CDR2 ANQGSEA. The chain couples TRBV29-1 to TRBJ2-3; 7 bases are shared with TRBD1. The sample was CD8+ T cells from cultured PBMCs, taken from culture after CMV antigen stimulation. The source is a human donor in good health (CMV status not recorded). Some clones in this sample may be carry-over from other donors' samples. Here the CDR3 reads CSVEASGQASTDTQYF. The DNA for the CDR3 is TGCAGCGTTGAAGCCTCCGGACAGGCTAGCACAGATACGCAGTATTTT.